Following are 32 T cell receptor beta chains from one sample sequenced in a study of shared clonotypes between healthy human individuals. Generated by immunoSEQ multiplex PCR, the TCRdb table keeps only in-frame clones and is missing some. The sample includes hundreds of thousands of clones, less than 98% of them seen just once. Sequences were obtained from naive CD4+ T cells sorted from blood. The subset here: CD45RA+ positively selected. Receptors originate from a woman aged 30 to 39 in good health.

The chain has TRBV7-8 and TRBJ2-5, with no clear D. CDR1 is SGHVS, CDR2 FQNEAQ, per germline. The V and J ends lost 5 bases and 2 bases respectively, with 0 bases between them. The CDR3 extends over 10 amino acids. In nucleotides, the CDR3 is TGTGCCAGCAGCCAAGAGACCCAGTACTTC. This gives the protein CASSQETQYF.

Of note for this clone: This sample also contains other DNA sequences that code for the same CDR3. J is TRBJ2-7 and V is TRBV19; TRBD1 matches at 7 bases. V trimming: 3 bases; J trimming: 2 bases; junction bases outside the gene matches: 4. Germline-derived CDR1 and CDR2 are LNHDA and SQIVND (reference sequence). CDR3 length: 14 amino acids. Written as DNA, the CDR3 is TGTGCCAGTAGTATCAGAGACAGGGCCTACGAGCAGTACTTC. Its protein is CASSIRDRAYEQYF.

The chain joins TRBV4-2 to TRBJ2-1, with 14 bases matching TRBD2. This CDR3 comprises 16 residues. Losses at the gene ends were 5 bases for V and 7 bases for J; bases not matched to a gene: 7. CDR1 and CDR2 (germline): LGHNA, YNFKEQ. This CDR3 is CASSFGLAGGGNEQFF. The CDR3 DNA reads as TGTGCCAGCAGCTTCGGACTAGCGGGAGGAGGAAATGAGCAGTTCTTC.

This sequence joins TRBV27 and TRBJ2-1; perhaps D is TRBD1 or TRBD2 (5 bases each). Germline loops: CDR1 MNHEY, CDR2 SMNVEV (reference sequence). V shed 2 bases and J shed 6 bases, with 11 bases lying between them. The CDR3 sequence is 14 residues long. CDR3 loop: CASSLRGTINEQFF. The CDR3 coding sequence is TGTGCCAGCAGTTTAAGAGGGACGATCAATGAGCAGTTCTTC.

The rearrangement links TRBV6-1 to TRBJ2-2, with TRBD1 identical over 7 bases. Germline V gene data show CDR1 as MNHNS and CDR2 as SASEGT. The CDR3 has 13 residues. V gave up 4 bases and J gave up 6 bases; unmatched junction bases: 2. CDR3 in DNA: TGTGCCAGCAGTGTACAGGGGCCCGGGGAGCTGTTTTTT. It translates to CASSVQGPGELFF.

As DNA, the CDR3 is TGTGCCAGCAGCCCCGGGACAGTTTACTCTGGAAACACCATATATTTT. This codes for CASSPGTVYSGNTIYF. The chain couples TRBV28 to TRBJ1-3; 7 bases are a match to TRBD1. Trimming took 6 bases from V and 0 from J; bases not matched to a gene: 8. The germline V gene has CDR1 MDHEN and CDR2 SYDVKM. The CDR3 covers 16 residues.

The V and J genes are TRBV28 and TRBJ2-5, with 7 bases aligning to TRBD1. The J call may be in error: the DNA end matches TRBJ2-7 better. The CDR3 runs to 17 residues. Per the germline V gene, CDR1 is MDHEN and CDR2 is SYDVKM. This CDR3 is CASSHRQGLRLAYEQYF. DNA of the CDR3: TGTGCCAGCAGTCATCGACAGGGTTTGCGCTTGGCCTACGAGCAGTACTTC.

This clone was detected once. The chain couples TRBV5-1 to TRBJ2-3; D possibly uses TRBD1 or TRBD2 (5 bases each). The CDR3 is 15 amino acids. Germline CDR1 is SGHRS and CDR2 is YFSETQ. The V and J ends lost 0 bases and 2 bases respectively, with 10 bases between them. The CDR3: CASSLEIGTTDTQYF. CDR3 nucleotides: TGCGCCAGCAGCTTGGAAATTGGGACCACAGATACGCAGTATTTT.

The J gene is TRBJ2-3, the V gene TRBV7-9; D possibly corresponds to TRBD2 (5 bases). Germline V gene data show CDR1 as SEHNR and CDR2 as FQNEAQ (reference sequence). The CDR3 contains 14 residues. V lost 3 bases and J 4 bases, leaving 11 bases between the germline ends. CDR3 protein: CASSLAVEADTQYF. The DNA of the CDR3 is TGTGCCAGCAGCTTGGCGGTGGAGGCAGATACGCAGTATTTT. Based on the CDR3 plus reference TRBV7-9 and TRBJ2-3, the full variable domain is DTGVSQNPRHKITKRGQNVTFRCDPISEHNRLYWYRQTLGQGPEFLTYFQNEAQLEKSRLLSDRFSAERPKGSFSTLEIQRTEQGDSAMYLCASSLAVEADTQYFGPGTRLTVL.

V gene TRBV28 combines with J gene TRBJ1-5; possible D gene TRBD1, 5 bases. Trimming pared 8 bases from V and 4 bases from J, leaving 15 bases between. Germline assignment: CDR1 MDHEN and CDR2 SYDVKM. The CDR3 length is 14 residues. The CDR3 region is CASYPGTANQPQHF. CDR3 nucleotides: TGTGCCAGCTACCCCGGGACGGCTAATCAGCCCCAGCATTTT.

The chain recombines TRBV28 with TRBJ2-4; D not resolved. The ends were cut back, 5 bases at V and 3 bases at J, with 11 bases in the middle. The CDR3 extends over 14 amino acids. CDR1 and CDR2 (germline): MDHEN, SYDVKM. The CDR3 nucleotides read TGTGCCAGCAGTCGGCACTGGGGCAAAAACATTCAGTACTTC. As protein: CASSRHWGKNIQYF.

The V and J genes are TRBV7-9 and TRBJ1-5; no firm D call. Looked up from germline, CDR1 is SEHNR and CDR2 is FQNEAQ (reference sequence). Trimming shortened V by 1 base and J by 1 base, and 8 bases separated the two germline ends. The length of the CDR3 is 15 residues. Here the CDR3 reads CASSLDGQSNQPQHF. CDR3 sequence (DNA): TGTGCCAGCAGCTTAGACGGGCAGAGCAATCAGCCCCAGCATTTT.

The chain joins TRBV11-2 to TRBJ1-6, with a weak D call TRBD1 (5 bases). The CDR3 is made up of 12 amino acids. Germline assignment: CDR1 SGHAT and CDR2 FQNNGV. Trimming took off 6 bases at V and 7 bases at J, with 7 bases between the two ends. CDR3 nucleotide sequence: TGTGCCAGCAGTTCAGGGAATTCACCCCTCCACTTT. It encodes CASSSGNSPLHF.

This chain uses TRBV7-3 with TRBJ2-3, with unresolved D. This CDR3 is 13 amino acids long. Germline V gene sequence: CDR1 SGHTA, CDR2 FQGTGA. Trimming shortened V by 3 bases and J by 2 bases, and 6 bases separated the two germline ends. Written as DNA, the CDR3 is TGTGCCAGCAGCTTGCAAGACACAGATACGCAGTATTTT. Translation: CASSLQDTDTQYF.

The rearrangement uses TRBV7-9 and TRBJ1-2, with a weak D call TRBD1 (6 bases). CDR1 is SEHNR and CDR2 is FQNEAQ in the germline V gene (reference sequence). The CDR3 extends over 15 amino acids. With 2 bases removed from V and 3 bases from J, the gap between germline ends came to 13 bases. DNA of the CDR3: TGTGCCAGCAGCTTACTAGCCGACAGGTACTATGGCTACACCTTC. Protein product: CASSLLADRYYGYTF.

The chain employs TRBV7-8 and TRBJ1-1, with D uncertain. The CDR3 length is 14 residues. Germline CDR1 and CDR2: SGHVS and FQNEAQ. V lost 3 bases and J lost 5, with 13 bases in between. CDR3 sequence reads: CASSFSPGLTEAFF. The DNA of the CDR3 is TGTGCCAGCAGCTTTTCCCCGGGTCTGACTGAAGCTTTCTTT.

This chain connects TRBV28 to TRBJ2-5, with 11 bases that match TRBD1. CDR1 is MDHEN and CDR2 is SYDVKM in the germline V gene. Trimming removed 5 bases from V and 4 bases from J; junction bases left unmatched: 6. The CDR3 is 15 amino acids. This chain's CDR3 is CASSRTGGGLETQYF. The CDR3 DNA is TGTGCCAGCAGTCGGACAGGGGGCGGGTTAGAGACCCAGTACTTC. Full variable domain (remainder filled in from reference TRBV28 and TRBJ2-5): DVKVTQSSRYLVKRTGEKVFLECVQDMDHENMFWYRQDPGLGLRLIYFSYDVKMKEKGDIPEGYSVSREKKERFSLILESASTNQTSMYLCASSRTGGGLETQYFGPGTRLLVL.

This clone appeared once. The chain links TRBV6-1 to TRBJ2-7; the D call may be TRBD1 or TRBD2 (5 bases each). Between the trimmed V and J ends, which lost 0 bases and 10 bases, there was a span of 16 bases. The CDR3 covers 14 residues. The V gene's germline CDR1 is MNHNS and CDR2 SASEGT. CDR3 residues: CASSEAPIGADQYF. The CDR3 DNA reads TGTGCCAGCAGTGAAGCGCCGATCGGGGCGGATCAGTACTTC.

The chain carries TRBV29-1 and TRBJ1-4, with D possibly TRBD1 on 5 matching bases. This CDR3 is built from 14 residues. The germline V and J ends were trimmed by 0 bases and 8 bases, with 13 bases remaining between them. From germline, CDR1 is SQVTM and CDR2 ANQGSEA. CDR3 bases: TGCAGCGTTGAAGAGGAGGGGACGATAGAAAAACTGTTTTTT. This translates into CSVEEEGTIEKLFF. Full variable domain (outside the CDR3, taken from reference TRBV29-1 and TRBJ1-4): SAVISQKPSRDICQRGTSLTIQCQVDSQVTMMFWYRQQPGQSLTLIATANQGSEATYESGFVIDKFPISRPNLTFSTLTVSNMSPEDSSIYLCSVEEEGTIEKLFFGSGTQLSVL.

The chain recombines TRBV9 with TRBJ2-2; 7 bases are a match to TRBD2. The germline CDR1 and CDR2 sequences are SGDLS and YYNGEE. This CDR3 spans 16 amino acids. The V and J ends lost 3 bases and 7 bases, in that order; junction bases with no gene match: 12. CDR3 amino acids: CASSEAGTTVSGELFF. DNA of the CDR3: TGTGCCAGCAGCGAGGCCGGGACTACAGTAAGCGGGGAGCTGTTTTTT.

The V and J genes are TRBV2 and TRBJ1-3; possible D gene TRBD1, 5 bases. Deletions cut 6 bases from V and 0 bases from J, with 12 bases between. Germline values: CDR1 SNHLY, CDR2 FYNNEI. This CDR3 is 15 amino acids long. The CDR3 reads CASRPDSYSGNTIYF. In DNA, the CDR3 is TGTGCCAGCAGGCCAGACAGTTACTCTGGAAACACCATATATTTT.

The CDR3 reads CASTQGGFGEQFF. CDR3 nucleotides: TGTGCCAGCACCCAGGGGGGCTTTGGAGAGCAGTTCTTC. The chain has TRBV9 and TRBJ2-1, with a tentative D call TRBD1 (7 bases). This CDR3 is 13 amino acids long. The V and J ends lost 6 bases and 10 bases respectively, with 17 bases between them. CDR1 is SGDLS, CDR2 YYNGEE, per germline. Variable domain in full (rest from reference TRBV9 and TRBJ2-1): DSGVTQTPKHLITATGQRVTLRCSPRSGDLSVYWYQQSLDQGLQFLIQYYNGEERAKGNILERFSAQQFPDLHSELNLSSLELGDSALYFCASTQGGFGEQFFGPGTRLTVL.

The chain couples TRBV20-1 to TRBJ1-4; D unresolved. This CDR3 is 11 amino acids long. The V gene's germline CDR1 is DFQATT and CDR2 SNEGSKA (reference sequence). As DNA, the CDR3 is TGCAGCGGAGCAACTAATGAAAAACTGTTTTTT. Translating gives CSGATNEKLFF.

This clone was seen only once. This chain joins TRBV15 and TRBJ2-1; D is possibly TRBD1 (5 bases). Trimming shortened V by 1 base and J by 4 bases, and 11 bases separated the two germline ends. The germline gives CDR1 LNHNV, CDR2 YYDKDF (reference sequence). There are 15 residues in the CDR3. The CDR3: CATSRVQAGYNEQFF. In DNA, the CDR3 is TGTGCCACCAGCAGAGTACAGGCCGGGTACAATGAGCAGTTCTTC.

The chain employs TRBV5-1 and TRBJ2-7; TRBD1 agrees at 8 bases. The CDR3 covers 16 residues. J was trimmed by 3 bases and V by 4 bases; bases with no gene match: 12. Looked up from germline, CDR1 is SGHRS and CDR2 is YFSETQ. CDR3 sequence: CASSPEGRGHFYEQYF. Written as DNA, the CDR3 is TGCGCCAGCAGCCCGGAGGGCAGGGGGCACTTCTACGAGCAGTACTTC.

This clone is a singleton in its sample. The J gene is TRBJ2-3, the V gene TRBV6-5, with D possibly TRBD2 on 6 matching bases. Deletions cut 2 bases from V and 3 bases from J, with 12 bases between. Germline V gives CDR1 MNHEY, CDR2 SVGAGI. The CDR3 is 15 residues long. CDR3 coding DNA: TGTGCCAGCAGTTACAATCGCGGGACGACAGATACGCAGTATTTT. It codes for CASSYNRGTTDTQYF.

The sample holds a few counts of this clone. The gene calls are TRBV28 and TRBJ1-1, with D hard to call. The CDR3 length is 12 residues. Trimming pared 4 bases from V and 6 bases from J, leaving 9 bases between. Germline-derived CDR1 and CDR2 are MDHEN and SYDVKM. The CDR3 nucleotides read TGTGCCAGCAGTTCAGTGGTGGCTGAAGCTTTCTTT. Protein sequence: CASSSVVAEAFF.

The rearrangement uses TRBV25-1 and TRBJ2-2; D may be TRBD1 (5 bases). The CDR3 is 15 residues long. Germline assignment: CDR1 MGHDK and CDR2 SYGVNS. V was pared by 6 bases and J by 1 base, with 12 bases between. CDR3 DNA: TGTGCCAGCAGAACAGGTGGCCTGAACACCGGGGAGCTGTTTTTT. Its protein is CASRTGGLNTGELFF.

The rearrangement links TRBV28 to TRBJ1-4, with 10 positions matching TRBD1. V dropped 6 bases and J dropped 8; count of bases not matched to a gene: 6. Germline V gene sequence: CDR1 MDHEN, CDR2 SYDVKM. This CDR3 is 14 amino acids long. CDR3 protein: CASRWTGGNEKLFF. The DNA of the CDR3 is TGTGCCAGCAGGTGGACAGGGGGTAACGAAAAACTGTTTTTT.

The chain combines TRBV2 with TRBJ2-7; the match to TRBD2 covers 9 bases. Per the germline V gene, CDR1 is SNHLY and CDR2 is FYNNEI. CDR3 size: 15 residues. V shed 7 bases, J shed 6 bases, and the junction held 13 bases outside the gene matches. The chain's CDR3 is CASKQGAGGLSEQYF. CDR3 in DNA: TGTGCCAGCAAACAGGGCGCGGGAGGGCTAAGCGAGCAGTACTTC.

V is TRBV29-1 and J is TRBJ1-5; tentatively, D is TRBD1 (5 bases). V lost 3 bases, J lost 1 base, and 7 bases lay in between. Germline V lookup: CDR1 SQVTM, CDR2 ANQGSEA. CDR3 length: 13 amino acids. DNA of the CDR3: TGCAGCGTTGATGAGGGGAGCAATCAGCCCCAGCATTTT. Residues: CSVDEGSNQPQHF.

Of note for this clone: Sequence at one end of the junction differs from germline and may be a read error. The chain has TRBV13 and TRBJ2-7, with D possibly being TRBD1 or TRBD2 (6 bases each). The CDR3 is 15 residues long. Looked up from germline, CDR1 is PRHDT and CDR2 is FYEKMQ (reference sequence). CDR3 residues: CASSLGGNNLYEQYF. CDR3 coding DNA: TGTGCCAGCAGCCTAGGGGGGAACAACCTCTACGAGCAGTACTTC.